Below are 30 T cell receptor beta chains sequenced from a single sample in a study of blood T cell repertoires in COVID-19. The method was immunoSEQ multiplex PCR; TCRdb's version includes in-frame clones alone and lacks a portion of them. In the table there are approximately 210,000 clones, 65% to 90% of which are singletons. Sequencing used PBMCs or T cells enriched from blood (not recorded which). All receptors derive from a man aged 40-55 years who had recovered from COVID-19.

The chain recombines TRBV9 with TRBJ2-3; no clear D gene. Trimming removed 0 bases from V and 4 bases from J, with 9 bases in between. CDR1 and CDR2 from the germline V gene are SGDLS and YYNGEE. The CDR3 consists of 14 residues. The CDR3 region is CASSVGLKADTQYF. As DNA, the CDR3 is TGTGCCAGCAGCGTAGGACTTAAAGCAGATACGCAGTATTTT.

This chain joins TRBV19 and TRBJ1-4; TRBD1 aligns across 7 bases. This CDR3 region has 16 residues. V dropped 4 bases and J dropped 0; count of bases not matched to a gene: 5. Germline-derived CDR1 and CDR2 are LNHDA and SQIVND (reference sequence). The CDR3 nucleotides read TGTGCCAGTAGTAGGACAGGAGCCGCAACTAATGAAAAACTGTTTTTT. The encoded protein is CASSRTGAATNEKLFF.

The chain employs TRBV6-5 and TRBJ1-4; D perhaps matches TRBD1 (6 bases). The V end was cut by 8 bases, the J end by 7 bases, with 14 bases between. Germline CDR1 is MNHEY and CDR2 is SVGAGI. The CDR3 length is 13 residues. As DNA, the CDR3 is TGTGCCAGCCTAGGGGGGGCGCTTGAAAAACTGTTTTTT. Protein: CASLGGALEKLFF.

The chain uses TRBV27 and TRBJ2-7; TRBD2 is a possible D gene (6 bases). CDR1 MNHEY and CDR2 SMNVEV come from the germline V gene (reference sequence). V was cut by 4 bases and J by 2 bases, with 12 bases left in between. This CDR3 has 14 amino acids. The CDR3 bases are TGTGCCAGCAGTTGGGGGACTCGTCCCTACGAGCAGTACTTC. Amino acids: CASSWGTRPYEQYF.

The chain employs TRBV9 and TRBJ1-5; D ambiguous. The V end was cut by 1 base, the J end by 5 bases, with 13 bases between. In germline, CDR1 is SGDLS, CDR2 YYNGEE. There are 15 residues in the CDR3. The DNA for the CDR3 is TGTGCCAGCAGCGTAACGGACGGCGGGGATCAGCCCCAGCATTTT. This sequence encodes CASSVTDGGDQPQHF.

This clone was recorded once. The chain joins TRBV19 to TRBJ2-1, with D possibly TRBD2 on 6 matching bases. The germline V gene encodes CDR1 LNHDA and CDR2 SQIVND (reference sequence). Trimming left V 7 bases short and J 6 bases short, with 22 bases between. This CDR3 is 16 amino acids long. CDR3 loop: CASNPTGLARLNEQFF. DNA for the CDR3: TGTGCCAGTAACCCCACCGGTCTAGCGAGGCTCAATGAGCAGTTCTTC.

The chain employs TRBV25-1 and TRBJ1-6; TRBD1 matches 7 bases. This CDR3 contains 15 residues. Per the germline V gene, CDR1 is MGHDK and CDR2 is SYGVNS. V lost 4 bases to trimming and J lost 6 bases; unmatched junction nucleotides: 6. For the CDR3, the DNA is TGTGCCAGCAGTGCTTCGACAGGGTCTAATTCACCCCTCCACTTT. The encoded protein is CASSASTGSNSPLHF.

The count of this clone is one. V is TRBV19 and J is TRBJ1-1, with a possible D match to TRBD1 (6 bases). V dropped 3 bases and J dropped 5 bases, with 10 bases sitting between them. CDR3 length: 13 residues. Germline V lookup: CDR1 LNHDA, CDR2 SQIVND (reference sequence). The CDR3 DNA follows: TGTGCCAGTAGTATCGTGGGGGCAACTGAAGCTTTCTTT. Protein sequence: CASSIVGATEAFF. Filled out from reference TRBV19 and TRBJ1-1, the complete variable domain reads DGGITQSPKYLFRKEGQNVTLSCEQNLNHDAMYWYRQDPGQGLRLIYYSQIVNDFQKGDIAEGYSVSREKKESFPLTVTSAQKNPTAFYLCASSIVGATEAFFGQGTRLTVV.

V gene TRBV7-2 combines with J gene TRBJ2-1, with 7 bases fitting TRBD2. CDR1 and CDR2 from the germline V gene are SGHTA and FQGNSA. This CDR3 contains 15 residues. The V segment lost 0 bases and the J segment 5 bases; nucleotides outside the gene matches: 4. The CDR3, as DNA: TGTGCCAGCAGCTTAGCCAGACTAGCTAACAATGAGCAGTTCTTC. Amino acids: CASSLARLANNEQFF. The whole variable domain, remainder taken from reference TRBV7-2 and TRBJ2-1, is GAGVSQSPSNKVTEKGKDVELRCDPISGHTALYWYRQSLGQGLEFLIYFQGNSAPDKSGLPSDRFSAERTGGSVSTLTIQRTQQEDSAVYLCASSLARLANNEQFFGPGTRLTVL.

The V gene is TRBV30, the J gene TRBJ2-2; D is possibly TRBD1 (5 bases). CDR1 is GTSNPN and CDR2 is SVGIG in the germline V gene (reference sequence). Trimming removed 4 bases at V and 7 bases at J, with 13 bases between. CDR3 length equals 13 residues. CDR3 bases: TGTGCCTGGACCCCAGGGTATGGCGGGGAGCTGTTTTTT. This translates into CAWTPGYGGELFF.

Only a few counts were recorded for this clone. This chain connects TRBV2 to TRBJ2-1; tentative D call: TRBD1 (6 bases). V lost 7 bases to trimming and J lost 2 bases, with 12 bases between them. The V gene's germline CDR1 is SNHLY and CDR2 FYNNEI. This CDR3 comprises 14 residues. This CDR3 reads CASNPTGPYNEQFF. DNA for the CDR3: TGTGCCAGCAACCCCACAGGGCCCTACAATGAGCAGTTCTTC.

The chain combines TRBV9 with TRBJ1-2; D not resolved. Germline loops: CDR1 SGDLS, CDR2 YYNGEE. The CDR3 length is 14 residues. Trimming took off 0 bases at V and 6 bases at J, with 12 bases between the two ends. The CDR3 nucleotides read TGTGCCAGCAGCGTAGCTACGGGGATTAATGGCTACACCTTC. Residues: CASSVATGINGYTF. Full variable domain (outside the CDR3, taken from reference TRBV9 and TRBJ1-2): DSGVTQTPKHLITATGQRVTLRCSPRSGDLSVYWYQQSLDQGLQFLIQYYNGEERAKGNILERFSAQQFPDLHSELNLSSLELGDSALYFCASSVATGINGYTFGSGTRLTVV.

The chain uses TRBV27 and TRBJ1-1; D unclear. This CDR3 spans 13 amino acids. The germline gives CDR1 MNHEY, CDR2 SMNVEV (reference sequence). V shed 2 bases and J shed 7 bases, with 11 bases lying between them. The CDR3 DNA reads TGTGCCAGCAGTTTAATATCGGGAGATGAAGCTTTCTTT. This codes for CASSLISGDEAFF.

This chain joins TRBV29-1 and TRBJ1-2; D gene unclear. V was pared by 0 bases and J by 6 bases, with 5 bases between. This CDR3 is 11 amino acids long. The germline V gene encodes CDR1 SQVTM and CDR2 ANQGSEA. The CDR3 region has the DNA TGCAGCGTTGAAGAGTCGGATGGCTACACCTTC. It translates to CSVEESDGYTF.

The CDR3 is CASSYSLAVIISSYNEQFF. In DNA form, the CDR3 reads TGTGCCAGCAGTTACTCATTAGCGGTCATCATTTCCTCCTACAATGAGCAGTTCTTC. The chain uses TRBV6-2 or TRBV6-3 and TRBJ2-1, with D maybe TRBD2 (6 bases). Trimming shortened V by 0 bases and J by 0 bases, and 18 bases separated the two germline ends. Germline V gene sequence: CDR1 MNHEY, CDR2 SVGEGT. CDR3 length: 19 residues.

The CDR3 here is CASHEGPDTQYF. The CDR3 nucleotides are TGTGCCAGCCACGAGGGCCCAGATACGCAGTATTTT. The chain has TRBV18 and TRBJ2-3, with TRBD2 as a possible D gene (5 bases). Trimming took 8 bases from V and 4 from J, leaving 10 bases between them. This CDR3 comprises 12 residues. Germline CDR1 reads KGHSH; CDR2 reads LQKENI.

The gene calls are TRBV2 and TRBJ2-3; 9 bases agree with TRBD1. Germline V gives CDR1 SNHLY, CDR2 FYNNEI. The V segment lost 6 bases and the J segment 1 base; nucleotides outside the gene matches: 5. This CDR3 is 15 amino acids long. The CDR3: CASSTRTGGTDTQYF. Written as DNA, the CDR3 is TGTGCCAGCAGCACAAGGACAGGGGGCACAGATACGCAGTATTTT.

This rearrangement joins TRBV2 to TRBJ2-5, with D possibly TRBD1 on 6 matching bases. CDR1 and CDR2 (germline): SNHLY, FYNNEI. The CDR3 sequence is 15 residues long. V was shortened by 4 bases and J by 0 bases, with 12 bases between the two germline ends. The CDR3 loop is CASSAFRDNQETQYF. The DNA for the CDR3 is TGTGCCAGCAGTGCCTTCAGGGACAACCAAGAGACCCAGTACTTC.

V gene TRBV5-4 combines with J gene TRBJ2-3, with 7 bases that match TRBD1. Per germline, CDR1 SGHNT and CDR2 YYREEE (reference sequence). The junction had 6 bases not matched to a gene; V was cut back by 5 bases and J by 0 bases. The CDR3 contains 15 residues. The chain's CDR3 is CASSSTGASTDTQYF. In nucleotides, the CDR3 is TGTGCCAGCAGTTCAACAGGGGCTAGCACAGATACGCAGTATTTT.

CDR3 in DNA: TGTGCCAGCAAGACAGGGGGATATTACGGCTACACCTTC. This translates into CASKTGGYYGYTF. The gene calls are TRBV28 and TRBJ1-2, with 9 bases that match TRBD1. V gave up 7 bases and J gave up 8 bases; unmatched junction bases: 8. CDR3 length: 13 amino acids. Looked up from germline, CDR1 is MDHEN and CDR2 is SYDVKM.

The rearrangement joins TRBV5-1 to TRBJ1-6; TRBD1 matches at 8 bases. Germline CDR1 and CDR2: SGHRS and YFSETQ. Unmatched junction bases numbered 6, after V lost 3 bases and J lost 10 bases. The CDR3 extends over 14 amino acids. DNA of the CDR3: TGCGCCAGCAGCTCCGGACAGGGAAGCTCACCCCTCCACTTT. It encodes CASSSGQGSSPLHF.

This chain uses TRBV5-1 with TRBJ1-1; D is perhaps TRBD1 (6 bases). The germline gives CDR1 SGHRS, CDR2 YFSETQ. This CDR3 is 15 amino acids long. V lost 6 bases and J 0 bases, leaving 15 bases between the germline ends. CDR3 coding DNA: TGCGCCAGCATGGACAGACCCAACATGAACACTGAAGCTTTCTTT. As protein: CASMDRPNMNTEAFF.

The gene calls are TRBV6-1 and TRBJ2-7; the match to TRBD2 covers 7 bases. This CDR3 spans 12 amino acids. With V trimmed by 8 bases and J by 2 bases, 3 bases remained unmatched. Germline CDR1 and CDR2: MNHNS and SASEGT. The CDR3 DNA sequence: TGTGCCAGCCGCAGCGGGGCCTACGAGCAGTACGTC. It specifies CASRSGAYEQYV.

The genes are TRBV18 and TRBJ2-3, with 9 bases matching TRBD2. Germline-derived CDR1 and CDR2 are KGHSH and LQKENI. The CDR3 length is 16 residues. The junction had 7 bases not matched to a gene; V was cut back by 1 base and J by 5 bases. The CDR3 DNA reads TGTGCCAGCTCACCACGGGCAGCGGGAGGAAAAGATACGCAGTATTTT. Amino acid sequence: CASSPRAAGGKDTQYF.

This chain uses TRBV6-5 with TRBJ1-3, with a weak D call TRBD1 (6 bases). Germline V lookup: CDR1 MNHEY, CDR2 SVGAGI. V was pared by 0 bases and J by 3 bases, with 9 bases between. CDR3 size: 15 residues. The CDR3 DNA reads TGTGCCAGCAGTTACTCAACAGGGCTTGGAAACACCATATATTTT. Residues: CASSYSTGLGNTIYF.

The chain has TRBV6-5 and TRBJ2-5; D is undetermined. The CDR3 spans 13 residues. Germline CDR1 reads MNHEY; CDR2 reads SVGAGI. V lost 4 bases and J 2 bases, leaving 8 bases between the germline ends. CDR3: CASSSQIQETQYF. In DNA, the CDR3 is TGTGCCAGCAGTTCACAGATTCAAGAGACCCAGTACTTC.

J is TRBJ1-5 and V is TRBV7-2; a weak D match, TRBD1 (5 bases). V lost 5 bases and J lost 5, with 10 bases in between. Germline V gene data show CDR1 as SGHTA and CDR2 as FQGNSA. The CDR3 consists of 13 residues. CDR3 sequence (DNA): TGTGCCAGCAGCCTAAGACAGTATCAGCCCCAGCATTTT. This encodes CASSLRQYQPQHF.

The chain couples TRBV18 to TRBJ2-7; no firm D call. V lost 3 bases, J lost 1 base, and 7 bases lay in between. The CDR3 consists of 13 residues. The V gene's germline CDR1 is KGHSH and CDR2 LQKENI. The CDR3: CASSPPGSYEQYF. For the CDR3, the DNA is TGTGCCAGCTCACCCCCCGGTTCCTACGAGCAGTACTTC.

The sample holds one count of this clone. The chain employs TRBV18 and TRBJ1-2; perhaps TRBD1 as D (5 bases). The CDR3 is 16 residues long. V shed 0 bases and J shed 5 bases, with 16 bases lying between them. The germline gives CDR1 KGHSH, CDR2 LQKENI. CDR3 sequence: CASSPPGTPLYYGYTF. The CDR3 DNA is TGTGCCAGCTCACCACCCGGGACTCCGTTGTATTATGGCTACACCTTC.

The chain is built from TRBV6-2 or TRBV6-3 and TRBJ2-7; possibly TRBD1 for D (6 bases). The CDR3 runs 14 residues. V lost 0 bases to trimming and J lost 3 bases, with 9 bases between them. CDR1 and CDR2 from the germline V gene are MNHEY and SVGEGT. Here the CDR3 DNA reads TGTGCCAGCAGTTACTCATCGGACAGCTACGAGCAGTACGTC. Translating gives CASSYSSDSYEQYV.